This T cell receptor beta chain was documented in a study of vaccination effects on CD4 cells after COVID-19. The CDR3 spans 14 residues. Germline CDR1 is SGHNT and CDR2 is YENEEA. V dropped 6 bases and J dropped 4; count of bases not matched to a gene: 5. Comments on this clone: The antigen remains unidentified.

Culture lasted around eleven days before CD4+ T cell isolation. TCRdb's copy holds only in-frame clones and misses some; the assay was immunoSEQ multiplex PCR. The data hold around 35,000 clones, with 65% to 75% observed a single time. The TCR comes from a human donor who received a COVID-19 vaccine. The chain employs TRBV11-3 and TRBJ1-1; 10 bases are shared with TRBD1. The specimen comprised CD4+ T cells from PBMCs cultured without peptide, sampled before COVID-19 vaccination. The CDR3 coding sequence is TGTGCCAGCAGTCAGACAGGGGGCGGCACTGAAGCTTTCTTT. This gives the protein CASSQTGGGTEAFF. Together with reference TRBV11-3 and TRBJ1-1, the CDR3 gives the full variable domain: EAGVVQSPRYKIIEKKQPVAFWCNPISGHNTLYWYLQNLGQGPELLIRYENEEAVDDSQLPKDRFSAERLKGVDSTLKIQPAELGDSAVYLCASSQTGGGTEAFFGQGTRLTVV.